Listed below are T cell receptor beta chains from one sample, sequenced in a study of T cells after yellow fever vaccination. TCRdb analysed the 5' RACE reads with MiXCR anew, one entry per CDR3 protein. The data contain some 350,000 distinct CDR3 sequences, roughly 8.7% of them singletons. The sequences come from PBMCs, collected on the day of the first yellow fever vaccination. These receptor sequences come from a man aged 18 to 29 who received the YFV17D yellow fever vaccine. Both conserved end residues are trimmed from each CDR3.

v_call cdr3_aa
TRBV12-3/TRBV12-4 ASSYWGSGGMDTQY
TRBV30 AWRGQGNQPQH
TRBV12-3/TRBV12-4 ASSSTPGGPHEQY
TRBV20-1 SAPLAGPRAQY
TRBV20-1 SAGGTAGVYNEQF
TRBV3-1 ASSQGEGKAF
TRBV20-1 SAGGRRNNQPQH
TRBV7-2 ASSFTGGPTDTQY
TRBV12-3/TRBV12-4 ASGRGVSYNEQF
TRBV12-3/TRBV12-4 ASSLGGLAGWGGTQY
TRBV20-1 SARDGDSYNEQF
TRBV7-9 ASSSQALVGNTIY
TRBV11-3 ASSRGWEVGDTQY
TRBV6-1 ASSNQGRETQY
TRBV24-1 ATSGTGQFNYGYT
TRBV29-1 STKGGRSDEAF
TRBV6-1 ASRPQPGQVNTEAF
TRBV7-8 ASSPSGTASEAF
TRBV12-3/TRBV12-4 ASSLEGLGTEAF